A single sample is the source of the 10 T cell receptor beta chains below, sequenced in a study of beta chain features in type 1 diabetes. Study-wide findings and caveats: Shorter TCRB CDR3s, moderately but significantly so, were found in Type 1 diabetes patients in all four CD4+ subsets.

Their cognate antigens are unknown. Reverse transcribing all isolated RNA meant expressed TCRB transcripts were sequenced. Method: immunoSEQ multiplex PCR; TCRdb's copy keeps in-frame clones and lacks some. The sample carries 600,000 to 750,000 clones, about an eighth recorded once. Source material: naive CD4+ T cells from blood. These receptors were taken from a man aged 25-40 years with type 1 diabetes.

The V gene is TRBV18, the J gene TRBJ1-4; possibly TRBD1 for D (5 bases). The CDR3 consists of 13 residues. Trimming took 6 bases from V and 5 from J, leaving 10 bases between them. Germline V gene lookup returns CDR1 KGHSH and CDR2 LQKENI. This chain's CDR3 is CASSEGSNEKLFF. In nucleotides, the CDR3 is TGTGCCAGCTCGGAGGGGTCGAATGAAAAACTGTTTTTT.

The chain uses TRBV9 and TRBJ2-3; the D call may be TRBD1 or TRBD2 (6 bases each). The germline V gene has CDR1 SGDLS and CDR2 YYNGEE. V gave up 3 bases and J gave up 2 bases, with 10 bases separating them. There are 14 residues in the CDR3. CDR3 nucleotide sequence: TGTGCCAGCAGCGGGGGGGCCCTCACAGATACGCAGTATTTT. It is translated as CASSGGALTDTQYF.

The chain employs TRBV18 and TRBJ1-1; TRBD1 might be the D (6 bases). This CDR3 comprises 14 residues. The V and J ends lost 6 bases and 2 bases respectively, with 13 bases between them. CDR1 and CDR2 (germline): KGHSH, LQKENI. CDR3 sequence reads: CASSQGLQNTEAFF. The CDR3 region has the DNA TGTGCCAGCTCCCAGGGGTTGCAAAACACTGAAGCTTTCTTT.

This chain uses TRBV25-1 with TRBJ1-2; no reliable D call. The CDR3 is made up of 14 amino acids. V dropped 3 bases and J dropped 7 bases, with 15 bases sitting between them. Germline CDR1 and CDR2: MGHDK and SYGVNS. The CDR3 region has the DNA TGTGCCAGCAGTGATCCTAGGGTGTTCGGTGGCTACACCTTC. Translated: CASSDPRVFGGYTF.

The chain recombines TRBV5-1 with TRBJ2-7; weak D call: TRBD1 (6 bases). Germline CDR1 is SGHRS and CDR2 is YFSETQ. With 0 bases removed from V and 5 bases from J, the gap between germline ends came to 12 bases. The CDR3 length is 14 residues. CDR3 region: CASSLGQEEHEQYF. CDR3 coding DNA: TGCGCCAGCAGCTTGGGACAGGAAGAGCACGAGCAGTACTTC.

The rearrangement links TRBV5-4 to TRBJ1-4; D gene ambiguous. CDR1 is SGHNT, CDR2 YYREEE, per germline (reference sequence). The CDR3 length is 13 residues. V was cut by 0 bases and J by 4 bases, with 4 bases left in between. CDR3 nucleotides: TGTGCCAGCAGCTTGGGTATTAATGAAAAACTGTTTTTT. It translates to CASSLGINEKLFF.

A few counts support this clone. This chain uses TRBV5-6 with TRBJ2-5; no reliable D call. CDR1 SGHDT and CDR2 YYEEEE come from the germline V gene. This CDR3 comprises 12 residues. V was shortened by 3 bases and J by 5 bases, with 8 bases between the two germline ends. Here the CDR3 DNA reads TGTGCCAGCAGCTCACTCTGGGAGACCCAGTACTTC. Translation gives CASSSLWETQYF.

This clone turned up a few times. At the DNA level, this CDR3 is encoded by other sequences in the same sample as well. The chain joins TRBV27 to TRBJ1-6; 7 positions match TRBD1. CDR3 length: 12 residues. Germline V gene sequence: CDR1 MNHEY, CDR2 SMNVEV (reference sequence). The trim removed 4 bases at V and 9 bases at J, leaving 0 bases unmatched. The CDR3 DNA is TGTGCCAGCAGTTCAGGGGGTTCACCCCTCCACTTT. As protein: CASSSGGSPLHF.

This clone was observed a handful of times. The chain is built from TRBV20-1 and TRBJ2-5; a possible D gene is TRBD2 (6 bases). Germline-derived CDR1 and CDR2 are DFQATT and SNEGSKA (reference sequence). The CDR3 loop spans 11 amino acids. Deletions cut 6 bases from V and 5 bases from J, with 10 bases between. As DNA, the CDR3 is TGCAGTGCCCAAAGCGGGGAGACCCAGTACTTC. It is translated as CSAQSGETQYF.

The chain carries TRBV7-2 and TRBJ2-3; D is unresolved. Trimming pared 3 bases from V and 2 bases from J, leaving 6 bases between. Germline V gene data show CDR1 as SGHTA and CDR2 as FQGNSA. CDR3 length equals 13 residues. The DNA for the CDR3 is TGTGCCAGCAGCTTGGGGTACACAGATACGCAGTATTTT. It specifies CASSLGYTDTQYF.